This record covers a single T cell receptor (beta chain). The antigen is not known. The data are from a study of CD8 T cells in ankylosing spondylitis. Generation of TCR beta libraries employed quantitative 5'-RACE incorporating molecular barcodes. Each CDR3 protein gets one entry after TCRdb re-called the 5' RACE reads with MiXCR. This sample has roughly 670,000 distinct CDR3 sequences, with around a fifth found just once. CDR3 size: 16 residues. V lost 0 bases and J lost 6, with 17 bases in between. The germline CDR1 and CDR2 sequences are LGHNA and YSLEER. Whole-study findings and limits: Significantly higher representation of disease-linked clones was reported for matched ankylosing spondylitis synovial fluid. Clones linked to the disease showed a CD8+ phenotype. They occurred at relatively low frequencies in peripheral blood. Past studies reported some motif variants in reactive arthritis synovial fluid and blood. Roughly eight highly homologous variants made up a TCR beta motif that seemed to typify ankylosing spondylitis blood.

This TCR came from a male donor with ankylosing spondylitis. The material sequenced was blood, either unsorted or a sorted T cell fraction (not recorded which). The V gene is TRBV4-3, the J gene TRBJ1-1; D gene unclear. CDR3 DNA sequence: TGCGCCAGCAGCCAAGATCTCTCCGGCACCTCTTCTGAAGCTTTCTTT. Its protein is CASSQDLSGTSSEAFF.